This TCR beta chain comes out of a study of blood T cell repertoires in COVID-19. Study-level background: Collection of acute and convalescent COVID-19 samples took place in the United States, Italy and Spain. Nucleic acid was either cDNA or gDNA, and it came from T cells, B-cell-depleted T cells, or PBMCs.

This CDR3 is built from 16 residues. Deletions cut 3 bases from V and 2 bases from J, with 14 bases between. The germline V gene encodes CDR1 LNHDA and CDR2 SQIVND (reference sequence). Study processing details: Amplification of reference gene primers was used by the study to estimate nucleated cell counts. TCRdb's table, derived via immunoSEQ multiplex PCR, lists solely in-frame clones and lacks some. V and J calls plus clone size are reproduced from that table; the DNA served to infer D and trimming. The sample has under 250,000 clones, roughly nine tenths seen once. The chain uses TRBV19 and TRBJ1-3; D perhaps matches TRBD1 (6 bases). Sequencing was done on a sample of peripheral blood. The receptor comes from a woman aged 60-70 years who had recovered from COVID-19. The CDR3 is CASSIVSTGTGNTIYF. The CDR3 coding sequence is TGTGCCAGTAGTATTGTTTCAACAGGGACTGGAAACACCATATATTTT.